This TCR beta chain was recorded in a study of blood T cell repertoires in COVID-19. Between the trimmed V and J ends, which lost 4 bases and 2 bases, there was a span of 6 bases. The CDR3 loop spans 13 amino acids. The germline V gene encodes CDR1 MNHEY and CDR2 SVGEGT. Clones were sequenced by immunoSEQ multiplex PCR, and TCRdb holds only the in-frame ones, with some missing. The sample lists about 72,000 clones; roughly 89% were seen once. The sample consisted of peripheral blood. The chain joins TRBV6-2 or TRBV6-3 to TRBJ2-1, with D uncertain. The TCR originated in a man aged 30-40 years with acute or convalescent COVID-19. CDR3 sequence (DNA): TGTGCCAGCAGTTTGAGTGCCTACAATGAGCAGTTCTTC. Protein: CASSLSAYNEQFF.